This TCR beta chain comes out of a study of OX40 agonist ivuxolimab in advanced cancers. Study at large: There were three patients with partial responses, one having hepatocellular carcinoma and two cutaneous melanoma.

Sequencing used immunoSEQ multiplex PCR; TCRdb keeps in-frame clones, though not all of them. The sample lists 55,000 to 80,000 clones, about 81% occurring once. The CDR3 extends over 14 amino acids. Trimming took 4 bases from V and 0 from J, leaving 7 bases between them. Per the germline V gene, CDR1 is SGHTA and CDR2 is FQGNSA. The chain has TRBV7-2 and TRBJ2-1, with D maybe TRBD2 (5 bases). This specimen was CD4+ or CD8+ T cells sorted from blood, taken in a trial of the OX40 agonist ivuxolimab. The TCR was taken from an adult with an advanced solid tumor such as melanoma, head and neck, liver or kidney cancer. CDR3 in DNA: TGTGCCAGCAGCTCGGGGAGCTCCTACAATGAGCAGTTCTTC. It codes for CASSSGSSYNEQFF.